This TCR beta chain was sequenced for a study of cytomegalovirus exposure and HLA in healthy donors. Study-level information: Later, an analysis reported that the 110 or so validation repertoires had used the same platform as the roughly 680 first-cohort repertoires. Study-wide points: According to a subsequent analysis, TCR clusters identified in the first cohort showed a tendency to co-occur across the 120 or so validation repertoires.

The data were produced by immunoSEQ multiplex PCR, yet TCRdb's version contains in-frame clones alone and is incomplete. The data show 230,000 or so clones, about 86% seen once. For this clone: Its specificity is unknown.

The CDR3 is 13 amino acids. The V end lost 2 bases, the J end lost 4 bases, and 8 bases lay between the germline ends. Per the germline V gene, CDR1 is MNHEY and CDR2 is SMNVEV (reference sequence). The sample consisted of PBMCs. The TCR was taken from a woman aged 18-29 years in good health and CMV-seronegative. The gene calls are TRBV27 and TRBJ1-1; tentative D call: TRBD1 (5 bases). The chain's CDR3 is CASSLRGGTEAFF. DNA of the CDR3: TGTGCCAGCAGTTTACGCGGGGGCACTGAAGCTTTCTTT.